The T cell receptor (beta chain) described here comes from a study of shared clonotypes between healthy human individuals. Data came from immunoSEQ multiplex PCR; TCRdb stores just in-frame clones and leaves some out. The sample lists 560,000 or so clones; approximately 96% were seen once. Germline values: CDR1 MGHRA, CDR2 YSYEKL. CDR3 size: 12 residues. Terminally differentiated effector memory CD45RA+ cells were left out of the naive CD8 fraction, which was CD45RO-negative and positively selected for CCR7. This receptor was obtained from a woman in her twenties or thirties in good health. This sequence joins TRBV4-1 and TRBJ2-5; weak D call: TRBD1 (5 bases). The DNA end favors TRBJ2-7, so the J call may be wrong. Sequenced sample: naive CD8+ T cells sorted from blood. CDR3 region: CASSQATDEQYF. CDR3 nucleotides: TGCGCCAGCAGCCAAGCGACAGACGAGCAGTACTTC.